Detailed here is one TCR beta chain. The germline CDR1 and CDR2 sequences are LGHDT and YNNKEL (reference sequence). This CDR3 spans 14 amino acids. Trimming took 1 base from V and 0 from J, leaving 4 bases between them. The sample originates from a study of CD8 T cells in Susac syndrome. Random hexamers were used to reverse transcribe about 0.5 to 1 ug of RNA. MiXCR, run by TCRdb on the immunoSEQ multiplex PCR reads, gives a single entry per CDR3 protein. The table lists fewer than 150,000 distinct CDR3 sequences, about 95% of them singletons. The TCR was taken from a human donor in good health. The chain combines TRBV3-1 with TRBJ1-5; the D is unclear. The sample consisted of CD4+ T cells from PBMCs. Here the CDR3 reads CASSQVGSNQPQHF. CDR3 bases: TGTGCCAGCAGCCAAGTAGGTAGCAATCAGCCCCAGCATTTT.